This record looks at one T cell receptor (beta chain) sequence and its context. This record comes from a study of CD8+ T cells in alopecia areata. RNA was extracted and reverse transcribed into cDNA as the sequencing template. Sequenced by immunoSEQ multiplex PCR; TCRdb stores in-frame clones only, minus some. The repertoire holds 140,000 to 150,000 clones, with about 60% as singletons. This sample comprised CD4+ T cells sorted from blood, obtained at week 0. The receptor comes from a human donor with alopecia areata.

CDR3 bases: TGTGCCAGCAGTGAAGCGCTTAATCGGGAGACCCAGTACTTC. It yields the protein CASSEALNRETQYF. The chain links TRBV2 to TRBJ2-5; no clear D. The CDR3 consists of 14 residues. Germline CDR1 and CDR2: SNHLY and FYNNEI. Trimming stripped 0 bases from V and 5 bases from J, with 10 bases between. The full variable domain, completed using reference TRBV2 and TRBJ2-5, is EPEVTQTPSHQVTQMGQEVILRCVPISNHLYFYWYRQILGQKVEFLVSFYNNEISEKSEIFDDQFSVERPDGSNFTLKIRSTKLEDSAMYFCASSEALNRETQYFGPGTRLLVL.